The next 28 T cell receptor beta chains were all read from a single sample in a study of blood T cells in healthy people across ages. Alongside a J-beta primer mix, a sample-barcoded 5' primer served in a second PCR lasting about 7 to 11 cycles. TCRdb itself ran the 5' RACE reads through MiXCR, one entry per CDR3 protein. The profile shows hundreds of thousands of distinct CDR3 sequences, around 50% of them singletons. Material for sequencing was blood. All receptors come from a woman of 80 years or more in good health.

The chain's CDR3 is CASSYAGPEQYF. As DNA, the CDR3 is TGTGCCAGCAGTTACGCCGGGCCAGAGCAGTACTTC. The V and J genes are TRBV6-6 and TRBJ2-7; D remains ambiguous. This CDR3 comprises 12 residues. Trimming took 2 bases from V and 7 from J, leaving 9 bases between them. From germline, CDR1 is MNHNY and CDR2 SVGAGI (reference sequence).

The chain links TRBV9 to TRBJ1-1; unclear D gene. The CDR3 is made up of 15 amino acids. CDR1 and CDR2 from the germline V gene are SGDLS and YYNGEE. Trimming took 2 bases from V and 2 from J, leaving 13 bases between them. CDR3 in amino acids: CASSVTTDFNTEAFF. CDR3 DNA: TGTGCCAGCAGCGTTACTACAGATTTTAACACTGAAGCTTTCTTT.

Details on this clonotype: One junction end does not reproduce the germline sequence, and a read error may be involved. J is TRBJ1-3 and V is TRBV20-1, with D possibly matching TRBD1 (5 bases). Looked up from germline, CDR1 is DFQATT and CDR2 is SNEGSKA (reference sequence). The CDR3 length is 15 residues. CDR3 in DNA: TGCAGTCCTAGAGCGGGGGTCGGCCAGATAGACACCATATATTTT. Translated: CSPRAGVGQIDTIYF.

The V gene is TRBV29-1, the J gene TRBJ2-6, with D unresolved. Germline lookup yields CDR1 SQVTM and CDR2 ANQGSEA. V shed 5 bases and J shed 4 bases, with 15 bases lying between them. The CDR3 covers 15 residues. In nucleotides, the CDR3 is TGCAGCGTTCGTGAGAGAGGACCGGGGGCCAACGTCCTGACTTTC. Translation: CSVRERGPGANVLTF.

This clonotype was seen many times. The CDR3 loop is CASSALGYEQYF. In DNA, the CDR3 is TGCGCCAGCAGCGCGCTAGGCTACGAGCAGTACTTC. The chain employs TRBV5-1 and TRBJ2-7; the D is unclear. Germline V gene lookup returns CDR1 SGHRS and CDR2 YFSETQ. This CDR3 contains 12 residues. Trimming left V 4 bases short and J 3 bases short, with 8 bases between.

This chain's CDR3 is CASSFSTGNTEAFF. Here the CDR3 DNA reads TGTGCCAGCAGCTTCAGTACGGGCAACACTGAAGCTTTCTTT. V is TRBV7-2 and J is TRBJ1-1; no clear D. The CDR3 runs to 14 residues. Germline V gene data show CDR1 as SGHTA and CDR2 as FQGNSA. The germline V and J ends were trimmed by 3 bases and 2 bases, with 10 bases remaining between them. Variable domain in full (rest from reference TRBV7-2 and TRBJ1-1): GAGVSQSPSNKVTEKGKDVELRCDPISGHTALYWYRQSLGQGLEFLIYFQGNSAPDKSGLPSDRFSAERTGGSVSTLTIQRTQQEDSAVYLCASSFSTGNTEAFFGQGTRLTVV.

Comment on this clonotype: This may stem from a read error, because a much larger clone lies one nucleotide away. The gene calls are TRBV6-6 and TRBJ1-2; no clear D. CDR3 length equals 13 residues. Germline loops: CDR1 MNHNY, CDR2 SVGAGI (reference sequence). Trimming left V 6 bases short and J 7 bases short, with 15 bases between. The CDR3 protein is CASRVPGSSGYTF. CDR3 nucleotide sequence: TGTGCCAGCAGGGTACCGGGAAGCTCTGGCTACACCTTC.

The chain joins TRBV7-9 to TRBJ1-4, with TRBD1 matching over 8 bases. Germline V CDR1 and CDR2: SEHNR, FQNEAQ (reference sequence). Trimming removed 5 bases from V and 7 bases from J; junction bases left unmatched: 6. This CDR3 is built from 14 residues. CDR3 sequence: CASSPTGVFEKLFF. CDR3 in DNA: TGTGCCAGCAGCCCGACAGGGGTTTTTGAAAAACTGTTTTTT. The variable domain in full, with the rest retrieved from reference TRBV7-9 and TRBJ1-4, is DTGVSQNPRHKITKRGQNVTFRCDPISEHNRLYWYRQTLGQGPEFLTYFQNEAQLEKSRLLSDRFSAERPKGSFSTLEIQRTEQGDSAMYLCASSPTGVFEKLFFGSGTQLSVL.

The chain combines TRBV29-1 with TRBJ2-2; 9 bases are a match to TRBD1. Trimming took 6 bases from V and 7 from J; bases not matched to a gene: 12. Germline-derived CDR1 and CDR2 are SQVTM and ANQGSEA. This CDR3 has 15 residues. The CDR3 protein is CSVPGGTGSVGELFF. As DNA, the CDR3 is TGCAGCGTGCCTGGTGGGACAGGGAGCGTCGGGGAGCTGTTTTTT.

J is TRBJ2-6 and V is TRBV29-1, with D perhaps being TRBD1 or TRBD2 (5 bases each). The CDR3 runs 15 residues. V lost 4 bases and J lost 0, with 10 bases in between. Germline CDR1 SQVTM, CDR2 ANQGSEA. CDR3 loop: CSVGAGSSGANVLTF. CDR3 in DNA: TGCAGCGTTGGCGCAGGGAGCTCTGGGGCCAACGTCCTGACTTTC.

This clonotype occurred a few times. The chain links TRBV9 to TRBJ2-3; 8 positions agree with TRBD2. V trimming: 2 bases; J trimming: 8 bases; junction bases outside the gene matches: 1. CDR1 and CDR2 from the germline V gene are SGDLS and YYNGEE. The CDR3 is 12 residues long. The CDR3 bases are TGTGCCAGCAGCGTCGGGGGGGGTACGCAGTATTTT. The encoded protein is CASSVGGGTQYF.

The genes are TRBV14 and TRBJ1-2; D is perhaps TRBD1 (6 bases). This CDR3 has 14 amino acids. CDR1 and CDR2 from the germline V gene are SGHDN and FVKESK. Trimming took off 4 bases at V and 7 bases at J, with 16 bases between the two ends. The CDR3 loop is CASSLNTGRGGYTF. CDR3 DNA: TGTGCCAGCAGCCTTAATACAGGGAGAGGTGGCTACACCTTC.

This chain uses TRBV20-1 with TRBJ1-2; 10 bases agree with TRBD1. Trimming cost V 5 bases and J 12 bases; bases outside gene matches: 9. The CDR3 runs to 12 residues. Germline assignment: CDR1 DFQATT and CDR2 SNEGSKA (reference sequence). The CDR3 coding sequence is TGCAGTGCTCCGACCAGACAGGGGGCGAACACCTTC. Translated, it gives CSAPTRQGANTF.

This chain connects TRBV27 to TRBJ2-4; 9 bases are a match to TRBD1. The germline gives CDR1 MNHEY, CDR2 SMNVEV (reference sequence). V was clipped by 5 bases and J by 13 bases; unmatched bases: 15. The CDR3 extends over 15 amino acids. CDR3 in amino acids: CASSDGTGRPGEQYF. CDR3 sequence (DNA): TGTGCCAGCAGTGACGGGACAGGGCGGCCGGGTGAGCAGTACTTC.

Ten or more counts support this clonotype. The V gene is TRBV4-1, the J gene TRBJ2-7; 10 positions agree with TRBD2. Germline V lookup: CDR1 MGHRA, CDR2 YSYEKL. With 1 base clipped from V and 3 bases from J, the junction kept 3 bases outside the gene matches. This CDR3 has 15 residues. The CDR3 sequence is CASSQGTSGDYEQYF. The CDR3 coding sequence is TGCGCCAGCAGCCAAGGGACTAGCGGCGACTACGAGCAGTACTTC.

V gene TRBV27 combines with J gene TRBJ1-5, with 8 nucleotides matching TRBD1. Germline-derived CDR1 and CDR2 are MNHEY and SMNVEV (reference sequence). The V segment lost 6 bases and the J segment 1 base; nucleotides outside the gene matches: 5. The CDR3 covers 15 residues. CDR3: CASRQGVPSNQPQHF. The CDR3, as DNA: TGTGCCAGCAGACAGGGGGTTCCAAGCAATCAGCCCCAGCATTTT.

V and J are TRBV30 and TRBJ1-2; D is unclear. V was shortened by 1 base and J by 2 bases, with 2 bases between the two germline ends. CDR3 length: 11 amino acids. Germline CDR1 and CDR2: GTSNPN and SVGIG (reference sequence). CDR3 nucleotide sequence: TGTGCCTGGAGTGAGAACTATGGCTACACCTTC. It specifies CAWSENYGYTF.

This clonotype was seen ten or more times. The rearrangement links TRBV7-2 to TRBJ2-4; D unresolved. Germline V gene data show CDR1 as SGHTA and CDR2 as FQGNSA. CDR3 size: 18 residues. V lost 0 bases and J lost 0, with 15 bases in between. This CDR3 reads CASSLARAGEIAKNIQYF. As DNA, the CDR3 is TGTGCCAGCAGCTTAGCTAGGGCAGGAGAGATAGCCAAAAACATTCAGTACTTC.

V gene TRBV7-2 combines with J gene TRBJ2-4; no definite D call. The J call is doubtful: the DNA matches TRBJ2-5 better. The V gene's germline CDR1 is SGHTA and CDR2 FQGNSA. The CDR3 has 14 amino acids. The CDR3 reads CASSLDRRGETQYF. CDR3 DNA sequence: TGTGCCAGCAGCTTGGATAGAAGAGGAGAGACCCAGTACTTC.

The J gene is TRBJ2-1, the V gene TRBV29-1; D unclear. Germline V gene data show CDR1 as SQVTM and CDR2 as ANQGSEA. The V end was cut by 4 bases, the J end by 3 bases, with 7 bases between. The CDR3 extends over 12 amino acids. CDR3 in DNA: TGCAGCGTTGGAGAGCACTACAATGAGCAGTTCTTC. This encodes CSVGEHYNEQFF.

The genes are TRBV25-1 and TRBJ2-5; D not resolved. The J call is in doubt because the DNA end fits TRBJ2-7 better. CDR1 MGHDK and CDR2 SYGVNS come from the germline V gene. The CDR3 runs to 13 residues. The CDR3 sequence is CASSDPRFYEQYF. The CDR3 region has the DNA TGTGCCAGCAGTGACCCCAGGTTCTACGAGCAGTACTTC.

The sample holds many counts of this clonotype. The rearrangement uses TRBV5-1 and TRBJ2-5; the D call may be TRBD1 or TRBD2 (5 bases each). V lost 1 base to trimming and J lost 3 bases, with 10 bases between them. Germline CDR1 reads SGHRS; CDR2 reads YFSETQ. There are 14 residues in the CDR3. In nucleotides, the CDR3 is TGCGCCAGCAGCTTGCGAAGGGGAGAAGAGACCCAGTACTTC. Translating it yields CASSLRRGEETQYF.

The chain joins TRBV9 to TRBJ1-6, with 7 positions matching TRBD1. After removal of 5 bases from V and 7 bases from J, the junction contained 3 bases not matched to a gene. Germline-derived CDR1 and CDR2 are SGDLS and YYNGEE. The CDR3 consists of 13 residues. As DNA, the CDR3 is TGTGCCAGCAGGGGACAGACGAATTCACCCCTCCACTTT. Translation: CASRGQTNSPLHF.

The chain has TRBV5-6 and TRBJ1-6; D is undetermined. This CDR3 spans 15 amino acids. Germline loops: CDR1 SGHDT, CDR2 YYEEEE. The V and J ends lost 2 bases and 4 bases respectively, with 10 bases between them. CDR3 DNA sequence: TGTGCCAGCAGCTTTTCAGGCGGGTATAATTCACCCCTCCACTTT. Translation: CASSFSGGYNSPLHF.

With regard to this clonotype: The CDR3 does not end in the conserved phenylalanine or tryptophan, so this is likely a read error. The chain couples TRBV28 to TRBJ2-1, with D possibly being TRBD1 (5 bases). This CDR3 has 12 amino acids. From germline, CDR1 is MDHEN and CDR2 SYDVKM. The ends were cut back, 4 bases at V and 8 bases at J, with 9 bases in the middle. CDR3 nucleotide sequence: TGTGCCAGCAGTTGGGGCCACGATGAGCAGTTCCTC. Its translation: CASSWGHDEQFL.

There are a few counts of this clonotype. The CDR3 spells CASRKGQGRETQYF. DNA for the CDR3: TGTGCCAGCAGGAAGGGACAGGGTAGAGAGACCCAGTACTTC. V usage is TRBV12-3 or TRBV12-4 and J usage is TRBJ2-5; 9 nucleotides match TRBD1. This CDR3 is built from 14 residues. The trim removed 6 bases at V and 4 bases at J, leaving 6 bases unmatched.

V is TRBV5-5 and J is TRBJ2-2; D not resolved. CDR3 length: 16 amino acids. Looked up from germline, CDR1 is SGHKS and CDR2 is YYEKEE (reference sequence). V was shortened by 5 bases and J by 6 bases, with 20 bases between the two germline ends. The CDR3 spells CASRSLATKLAGELFF. In DNA, the CDR3 is TGTGCCAGCAGGAGTCTTGCTACCAAACTCGCCGGGGAGCTGTTTTTT.

V gene TRBV7-3 combines with J gene TRBJ2-2, with D possibly being TRBD2 (6 bases). The CDR3 is 16 amino acids. Germline CDR1 SGHTA, CDR2 FQGTGA. The germline V and J ends were trimmed by 6 bases and 3 bases, with 17 bases remaining between them. The CDR3 reads CASSSVRRRDTGELFF. CDR3 DNA: TGTGCCAGCAGTTCCGTGCGGAGGAGGGACACCGGGGAGCTGTTTTTT.